Below, 32 T cell receptor beta chains from the same sample are listed, as sequenced in a study of graft-versus-host responses after intestinal transplantation listed by TCRdb under 2021. This sample's time point label indicates: cells obtained before transplantation from donor or recipient. These receptors have no identified antigens. Library prep was done by the immunoSEQ multiplex PCR assay. TCRdb stores this immuneACCESS table with in-frame sequences only. Part of the clones is absent; in the studies checked, under half of the shortfall reflects unresolved V genes, and no reason is known for the rest. In this sample the table shows some 130,000 clones, roughly 96% of which occur a single time. Of the sample, under 3.5% falls within the top ten clones. This sample comprised unstimulated CD8+ T cells sorted from spleen or lymph node cells, obtained before intestinal transplant. These receptors came from a human donor who received an intestinal transplant.

This chain uses TRBV15 with TRBJ1-2; the match to TRBD1 covers 10 bases. V dropped 0 bases and J dropped 6; count of bases not matched to a gene: 1. CDR1 and CDR2 from the germline V gene are LNHNV and YYDKDF (reference sequence). The length of the CDR3 is 14 residues. The CDR3 coding sequence is TGTGCCACCAGCAGAGATGGGACAGGGGATGGCTACACCTTC. It yields the protein CATSRDGTGDGYTF.

The chain links TRBV7-9 to TRBJ2-7; D is ambiguous. V lost 5 bases and J 0 bases, leaving 17 bases between the germline ends. Germline V gene data show CDR1 as SEHNR and CDR2 as FQNEAQ (reference sequence). The CDR3 runs 16 residues. CDR3 region: CASSPRLTPSSYEQYF. CDR3 bases: TGTGCCAGCAGCCCCCGCTTGACCCCAAGCTCCTACGAGCAGTACTTC.

The CDR3 spells CASSASPGRAQYF. The DNA of the CDR3 is TGTGCCAGCAGCGCATCTCCTGGGCGTGCGCAGTATTTT. This sequence joins TRBV11-2 and TRBJ2-3, with D unclear. With 5 bases removed from V and 10 bases from J, the gap between germline ends came to 16 bases. This CDR3 is 13 amino acids long. The germline V gene has CDR1 SGHAT and CDR2 FQNNGV.

The rearrangement links TRBV28 to TRBJ2-1; TRBD1 or TRBD2 may be the D gene (5 bases each). The V gene's germline CDR1 is MDHEN and CDR2 SYDVKM. This CDR3 is 16 amino acids long. Trimming stripped 6 bases from V and 7 bases from J, with 22 bases between. The CDR3 DNA reads TGTGCCAGCAGCCCGAACTACGCCCGAGGGGCTAATGAGCAGTTCTTC. Its translation: CASSPNYARGANEQFF.

V is TRBV28 and J is TRBJ1-2, with unresolved D. Per the germline V gene, CDR1 is MDHEN and CDR2 is SYDVKM. The CDR3 length is 15 residues. The V gene lost 3 bases and the J gene lost 5 bases, with 16 bases spanning the gap. The CDR3 region is CASSFEVFSSYGYTF. The CDR3 region has the DNA TGTGCCAGCAGTTTCGAGGTATTCAGTTCATATGGCTACACCTTC.

The V call is TRBV19, the J call TRBJ2-1; 9 nucleotides align to TRBD2. The CDR3 extends over 15 amino acids. J gave up 3 bases and V 6 bases, and 6 bases lay outside the gene matches. The germline CDR1 and CDR2 sequences are LNHDA and SQIVND (reference sequence). In DNA, the CDR3 is TGTGCCAGTAGCAATAGCGGGAGATTCTACAATGAGCAGTTCTTC. Translating gives CASSNSGRFYNEQFF.

CDR3 nucleotide sequence: TGTGCCAGCAGCGAACAACCGGGACAGGGGAACACTGAAGCTTTCTTT. It yields the protein CASSEQPGQGNTEAFF. The chain carries TRBV7-3 and TRBJ1-1, with TRBD1 identical over 9 bases. Germline V lookup: CDR1 SGHTA, CDR2 FQGTGA. The CDR3 runs to 16 residues. V trimming: 5 bases; J trimming: 1 base; junction bases outside the gene matches: 8.

The rearrangement joins TRBV4-1 to TRBJ2-7, with D tentatively TRBD2 (6 bases). The germline V gene has CDR1 MGHRA and CDR2 YSYEKL. This CDR3 is built from 15 residues. V lost 1 base, J lost 2 bases, and 12 bases lay in between. CDR3 sequence: CASSQVLAETYEQYF. CDR3 sequence (DNA): TGCGCCAGCAGCCAAGTGTTAGCGGAGACCTACGAGCAGTACTTC.

The V call is TRBV28, the J call TRBJ1-5; TRBD1 is a possible D gene (5 bases). The CDR3 is made up of 14 amino acids. The germline V gene has CDR1 MDHEN and CDR2 SYDVKM. V dropped 5 bases and J dropped 2 bases, with 10 bases sitting between them. This CDR3 reads CASSRRGGNQPQHF. CDR3 DNA sequence: TGTGCCAGCAGTCGGAGGGGAGGCAATCAGCCCCAGCATTTT.

This clone was picked up one time. The chain uses TRBV6-1 and TRBJ2-7; TRBD1 matches 11 bases. This CDR3 is built from 16 residues. The germline CDR1 and CDR2 sequences are MNHNS and SASEGT. The V gene end was trimmed by 2 bases and the J gene end by 3 bases; junction bases not matched to a gene: 6. CDR3: CASSELGQGAFYEQYF. The CDR3 region has the DNA TGTGCCAGCAGTGAACTCGGACAGGGGGCATTCTACGAGCAGTACTTC.

The chain recombines TRBV29-1 with TRBJ2-3; 9 bases map to TRBD1. V lost 3 bases to trimming and J lost 4 bases; unmatched junction nucleotides: 8. This CDR3 has 15 amino acids. Germline V gene lookup returns CDR1 SQVTM and CDR2 ANQGSEA. The CDR3 nucleotides are TGCAGCGTTGAGCCGGGACAGGGAGGCGCAGATACGCAGTATTTT. This sequence encodes CSVEPGQGGADTQYF.

To note about this clone: The germline gene is not matched at one end of the junction; a read error may be the cause. J is TRBJ1-2 and V is TRBV6-1, with D maybe TRBD1 (6 bases). CDR1 is MNHNS and CDR2 is SASEGT in the germline V gene. This CDR3 contains 17 residues. The CDR3 loop reads CAISEGSGGAGNYGYTF. CDR3 coding DNA: TGTGCCATCAGTGAAGGCTCCGGGGGGGCCGGTAACTATGGCTACACCTTC.

V is TRBV6-1 and J is TRBJ1-6, with D tentatively TRBD1 (6 bases). The CDR3 totals 15 residues. Germline CDR1 is MNHNS and CDR2 is SASEGT. Trimming stripped 2 bases from V and 6 bases from J, with 11 bases between. CDR3 in DNA: TGTGCCAGCAGTGAAAAGCCAGGGGCTAATTCACCCCTCCACTTT. Residues: CASSEKPGANSPLHF.

In its sample, this clone was seen a few times. The rearrangement joins TRBV6-1 to TRBJ2-5; D is ambiguous. CDR1 and CDR2 (germline): MNHNS, SASEGT. This CDR3 region has 15 residues. Trimming removed 0 bases from V and 1 base from J, with 9 bases in between. DNA of the CDR3: TGTGCCAGCAGTGAAGCTTTCGAGGTCCAAGAGACCCAGTACTTC. Its translation: CASSEAFEVQETQYF.

V usage is TRBV28 and J usage is TRBJ2-7, with D possibly matching TRBD1 (5 bases). The CDR3 has 17 amino acids. The V gene lost 4 bases and the J gene lost 0 bases, with 19 bases spanning the gap. CDR1 is MDHEN and CDR2 is SYDVKM in the germline V gene. CDR3: CASSYGGATPHSYEQYF. CDR3 DNA: TGTGCCAGCAGTTACGGTGGGGCGACCCCTCACTCCTACGAGCAGTACTTC.

The rearrangement links TRBV7-9 to TRBJ2-5, with 9 bases that match TRBD2. The CDR3 runs 13 residues. The J segment lost 11 bases and the V segment lost 6 bases, leaving 10 bases of the junction unmatched. The germline CDR1 and CDR2 sequences are SEHNR and FQNEAQ (reference sequence). CDR3 coding DNA: TGTGCCAGCAGGCGTAGCGGGAGTGGAGAGCAGTACTTC. It yields the protein CASRRSGSGEQYF.

The rearrangement joins TRBV27 to TRBJ1-2; possibly TRBD1 for D (6 bases). CDR1 is MNHEY and CDR2 is SMNVEV in the germline V gene (reference sequence). Trimming removed 6 bases at V and 4 bases at J, with 12 bases between. The CDR3 runs 13 residues. The CDR3 reads CASRIGGSYGYTF. The CDR3 DNA reads TGTGCCAGCAGGATAGGGGGTTCCTATGGCTACACCTTC.

This sequence joins TRBV5-1 and TRBJ1-3; D is undetermined. With 0 bases removed from V and 1 base from J, the gap between germline ends came to 8 bases. This CDR3 region has 15 residues. Germline CDR1 SGHRS, CDR2 YFSETQ. CDR3 region: CASSLVQSSGNTIYF. CDR3 nucleotides: TGCGCCAGCAGCTTGGTCCAGTCTTCTGGAAACACCATATATTTT.

This clone showed up just once. This rearrangement joins TRBV19 to TRBJ2-1, with a possible D match to TRBD2 (5 bases). The CDR3 runs 14 residues. Trimming cost V 0 bases and J 5 bases, with 8 bases left between them. The V gene's germline CDR1 is LNHDA and CDR2 SQIVND (reference sequence). Written as DNA, the CDR3 is TGTGCCAGTAGTATAGAACTAGGAAACAATGAGCAGTTCTTC. Translating it yields CASSIELGNNEQFF.

The rearrangement uses TRBV10-2 and TRBJ1-1; no reliable D call. Between the trimmed V and J ends, which lost 6 bases and 4 bases, there was a span of 3 bases. Germline V gives CDR1 WSHSY, CDR2 SAAADI. This CDR3 is built from 10 residues. The CDR3 sequence: CASRGTEAFF. The DNA for the CDR3 is TGCGCCAGCAGGGGCACTGAAGCTTTCTTT.

The V gene is TRBV7-6, the J gene TRBJ1-3; D may be TRBD1 (5 bases). Germline CDR1 reads SGHVS; CDR2 reads FNYEAQ. Trimming removed 1 base at V and 2 bases at J, with 9 bases between. CDR3 length equals 15 residues. CDR3 nucleotides: TGTGCCAGCAGCTTAGGGGGCGCAACTGGAAACACCATATATTTT. Translating gives CASSLGGATGNTIYF.

This chain uses TRBV6-1 with TRBJ1-6, with D perhaps TRBD1 (5 bases). Trimming stripped 2 bases from V and 3 bases from J, with 17 bases between. Germline V lookup: CDR1 MNHNS, CDR2 SASEGT. This CDR3 has 18 amino acids. CDR3 sequence (DNA): TGTGCCAGCAGTGAATTCGGGGCAGGGCGAGGCTATAATTCACCCCTCCACTTT. Encoded protein: CASSEFGAGRGYNSPLHF.

V and J are TRBV19 and TRBJ2-5; D might be TRBD1 (5 bases). CDR3 length: 14 amino acids. CDR1 and CDR2 (germline): LNHDA, SQIVND (reference sequence). Trimming shortened V by 7 bases and J by 5 bases, and 17 bases separated the two germline ends. The CDR3 sequence: CASKPGHPAETQYF. The CDR3 DNA reads TGTGCCAGTAAACCAGGACACCCAGCCGAGACCCAGTACTTC.

The V gene is TRBV28, the J gene TRBJ2-4, with D hard to call. Germline V lookup: CDR1 MDHEN, CDR2 SYDVKM. Trimming shortened V by 2 bases and J by 0 bases, and 5 bases separated the two germline ends. The CDR3 covers 14 residues. The CDR3 sequence is CASSLVLAKNIQYF. The CDR3 DNA is TGTGCCAGCAGTTTAGTATTAGCCAAAAACATTCAGTACTTC.

The chain links TRBV27 to TRBJ1-4; 10 nucleotides align to TRBD1. Trimming removed 2 bases from V and 8 bases from J; junction bases left unmatched: 2. The CDR3 has 14 amino acids. Germline lookup yields CDR1 MNHEY and CDR2 SMNVEV (reference sequence). The CDR3 spells CASSLGTGDEKLFF. The CDR3 region has the DNA TGTGCCAGCAGTTTAGGGACAGGGGACGAAAAACTGTTTTTT.

The V and J genes are TRBV7-3 and TRBJ2-7; 8 nucleotides match TRBD1. V dropped 1 base and J dropped 7; count of bases not matched to a gene: 6. The CDR3 is 14 amino acids. The germline V gene has CDR1 SGHTA and CDR2 FQGTGA. In nucleotides, the CDR3 is TGTGCCAGCAGCTTAAGACAGGGGATAGGGGAGCAGTACTTC. Amino acid sequence: CASSLRQGIGEQYF.

The chain employs TRBV4-1 and TRBJ2-7, with 7 positions matching TRBD1. The V gene end was trimmed by 2 bases and the J gene end by 9 bases; junction bases not matched to a gene: 16. CDR3 length: 16 residues. Germline V gives CDR1 MGHRA, CDR2 YSYEKL. Written as DNA, the CDR3 is TGCGCCAGCAGCCAAATCACAGGGGTGGCATCCTTGGGGCAGTACTTC. This sequence encodes CASSQITGVASLGQYF.

As concerns this clone: In the same sample, other DNA sequences code for this CDR3. The rearrangement links TRBV28 to TRBJ1-5; unclear D gene. V dropped 0 bases and J dropped 0 bases, with 3 bases sitting between them. Germline CDR1 MDHEN, CDR2 SYDVKM. The CDR3 spans 14 residues. The chain's CDR3 is CASSLWGSNQPQHF. The CDR3 coding sequence is TGTGCCAGCAGTTTATGGGGTAGCAATCAGCCCCAGCATTTT.

This clone was picked up one time. The CDR3 loop reads CASSAGVGANVLTF. The CDR3 nucleotides are TGTGCCAGCAGCGCAGGGGTTGGGGCCAACGTCCTGACTTTC. This chain links TRBV9 with TRBJ2-6, with a tentative D call TRBD1 (6 bases). This CDR3 has 14 amino acids. The germline V gene encodes CDR1 SGDLS and CDR2 YYNGEE. V was shortened by 3 bases and J by 3 bases, with 7 bases between the two germline ends.

V gene TRBV28 combines with J gene TRBJ2-1, with a tentative D call TRBD1 (6 bases). V shed 6 bases and J shed 2 bases, with 20 bases lying between them. The CDR3 consists of 17 residues. Germline CDR1 and CDR2: MDHEN and SYDVKM. The CDR3 loop reads CASSSLSQGLTYNEQFF. For the CDR3, the DNA is TGTGCCAGCAGCTCTCTAAGTCAGGGGCTTACCTACAATGAGCAGTTCTTC.

The chain recombines TRBV4-3 with TRBJ2-3; D gene unclear. This CDR3 has 15 amino acids. Germline assignment: CDR1 LGHNA and CDR2 YSLEER. V was shortened by 1 base and J by 2 bases, with 10 bases between the two germline ends. The CDR3 spells CASSQVARPTDTQYF. CDR3 nucleotides: TGCGCCAGCAGCCAAGTCGCTAGGCCCACAGATACGCAGTATTTT.

Here the CDR3 reads CASSPHGGNQETQYF. For the CDR3, the DNA is TGTGCCAGCAGCCCTCACGGGGGGAACCAAGAGACCCAGTACTTC. This rearrangement joins TRBV9 to TRBJ2-5, with 7 bases aligning to TRBD2. Per the germline V gene, CDR1 is SGDLS and CDR2 is YYNGEE. V lost 4 bases to trimming and J lost 0 bases; unmatched junction nucleotides: 6. This CDR3 comprises 15 residues.